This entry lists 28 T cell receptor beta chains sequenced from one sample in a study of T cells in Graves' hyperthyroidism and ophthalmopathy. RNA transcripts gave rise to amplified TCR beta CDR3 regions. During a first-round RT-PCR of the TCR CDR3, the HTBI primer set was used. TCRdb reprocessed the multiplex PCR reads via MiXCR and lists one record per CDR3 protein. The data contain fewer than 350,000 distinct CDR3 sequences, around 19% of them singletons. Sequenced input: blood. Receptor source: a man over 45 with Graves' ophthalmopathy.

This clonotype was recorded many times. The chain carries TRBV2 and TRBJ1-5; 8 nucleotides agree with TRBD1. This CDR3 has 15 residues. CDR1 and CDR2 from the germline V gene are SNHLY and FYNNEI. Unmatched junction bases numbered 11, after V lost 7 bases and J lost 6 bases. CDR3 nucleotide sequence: TGTGCCAGCACTACGGGACAGGCGAGTGGTCAGCCCCAGCATTTT. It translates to CASTTGQASGQPQHF.

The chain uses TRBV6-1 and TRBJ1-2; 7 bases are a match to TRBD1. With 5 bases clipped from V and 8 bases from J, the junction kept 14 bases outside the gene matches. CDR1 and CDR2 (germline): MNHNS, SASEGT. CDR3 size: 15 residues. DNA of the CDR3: TGTGCCAGCAGTTGGAGACAGGGAAATCCCTACGGCTACACCTTC. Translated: CASSWRQGNPYGYTF.

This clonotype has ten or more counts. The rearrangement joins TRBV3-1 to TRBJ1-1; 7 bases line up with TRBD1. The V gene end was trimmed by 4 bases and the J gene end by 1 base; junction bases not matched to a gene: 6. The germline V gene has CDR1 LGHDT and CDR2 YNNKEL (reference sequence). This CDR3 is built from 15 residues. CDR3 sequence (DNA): TGTGCCAGCAGCCTGTGGGACAGACAGAACACTGAAGCTTTCTTT. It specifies CASSLWDRQNTEAFF.

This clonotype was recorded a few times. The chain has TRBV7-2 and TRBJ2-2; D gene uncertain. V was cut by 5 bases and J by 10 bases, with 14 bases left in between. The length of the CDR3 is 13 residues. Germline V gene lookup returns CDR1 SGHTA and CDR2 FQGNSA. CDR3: CASSPPTHTELFF. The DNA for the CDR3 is TGTGCCAGCAGCCCACCCACTCATACGGAGCTGTTTTTT.

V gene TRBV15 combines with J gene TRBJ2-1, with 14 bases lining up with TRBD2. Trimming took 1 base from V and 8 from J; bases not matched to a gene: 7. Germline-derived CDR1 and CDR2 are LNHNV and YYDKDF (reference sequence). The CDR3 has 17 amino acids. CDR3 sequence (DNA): TGTGCCACCAGCAGAGGACTAGCGGGAGGGCCTAGGGATGAGCAGTTCTTC. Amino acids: CATSRGLAGGPRDEQFF.

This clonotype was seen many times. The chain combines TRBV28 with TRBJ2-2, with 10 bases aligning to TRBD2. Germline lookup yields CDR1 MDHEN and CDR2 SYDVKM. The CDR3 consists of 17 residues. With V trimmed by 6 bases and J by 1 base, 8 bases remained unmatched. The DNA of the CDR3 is TGTGCCAGCAGGGAGGGTAGCGGGAGGTTGAACACCGGGGAGCTGTTTTTT. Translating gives CASREGSGRLNTGELFF.

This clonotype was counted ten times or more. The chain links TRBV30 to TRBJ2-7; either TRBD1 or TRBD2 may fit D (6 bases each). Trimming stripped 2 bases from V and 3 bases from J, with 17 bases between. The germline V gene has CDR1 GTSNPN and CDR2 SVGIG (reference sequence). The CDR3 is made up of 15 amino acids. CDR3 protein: CAWSLGGDNYYEQYF. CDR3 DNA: TGTGCCTGGAGTCTGGGCGGGGACAATTACTACGAGCAGTACTTC.

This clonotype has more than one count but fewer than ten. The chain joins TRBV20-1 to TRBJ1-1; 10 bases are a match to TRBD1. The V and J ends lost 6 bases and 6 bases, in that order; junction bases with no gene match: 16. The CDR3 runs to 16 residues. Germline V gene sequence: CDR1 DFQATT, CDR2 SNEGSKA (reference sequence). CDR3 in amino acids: CSARQDRGRADSEAFF. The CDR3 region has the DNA TGCAGTGCCCGCCAAGACAGGGGGCGCGCAGACTCTGAAGCTTTCTTT.

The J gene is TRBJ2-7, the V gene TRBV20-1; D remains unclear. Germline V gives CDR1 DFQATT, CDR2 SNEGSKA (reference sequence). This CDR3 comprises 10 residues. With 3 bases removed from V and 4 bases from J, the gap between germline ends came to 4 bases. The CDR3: CSASSYEQYF. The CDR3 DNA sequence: TGCAGTGCTAGTAGTTACGAGCAGTACTTC.

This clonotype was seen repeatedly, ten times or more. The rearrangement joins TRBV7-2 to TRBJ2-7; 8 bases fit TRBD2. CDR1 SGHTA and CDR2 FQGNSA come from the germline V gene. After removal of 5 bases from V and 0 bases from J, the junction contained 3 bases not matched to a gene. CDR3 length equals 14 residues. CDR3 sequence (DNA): TGTGCCAGCAGCCGGACTAGCTCCTCCTACGAGCAGTACTTC. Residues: CASSRTSSSYEQYF.

The CDR3 bases are TGTGCCACCAGCAGAGTCTCACTGAGCACAGATACGCAGTATTTT. Its protein is CATSRVSLSTDTQYF. This chain links TRBV15 with TRBJ2-3; D not certain. The V gene lost 1 base and the J gene lost 0 bases, with 8 bases spanning the gap. Per germline, CDR1 LNHNV and CDR2 YYDKDF (reference sequence). This CDR3 is 15 amino acids long.

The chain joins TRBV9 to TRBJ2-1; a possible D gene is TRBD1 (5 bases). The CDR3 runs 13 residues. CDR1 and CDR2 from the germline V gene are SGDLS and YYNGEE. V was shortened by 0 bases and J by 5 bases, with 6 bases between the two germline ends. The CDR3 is CASSVVDNNEQFF. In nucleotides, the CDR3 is TGTGCCAGCAGCGTAGTGGACAACAATGAGCAGTTCTTC.

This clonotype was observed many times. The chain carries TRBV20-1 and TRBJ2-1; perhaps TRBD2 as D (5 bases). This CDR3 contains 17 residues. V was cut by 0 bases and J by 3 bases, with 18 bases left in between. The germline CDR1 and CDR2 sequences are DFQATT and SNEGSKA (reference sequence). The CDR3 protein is CSARDGLLDWDYNEQFF. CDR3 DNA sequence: TGCAGTGCTAGAGATGGACTGTTGGATTGGGACTACAATGAGCAGTTCTTC.

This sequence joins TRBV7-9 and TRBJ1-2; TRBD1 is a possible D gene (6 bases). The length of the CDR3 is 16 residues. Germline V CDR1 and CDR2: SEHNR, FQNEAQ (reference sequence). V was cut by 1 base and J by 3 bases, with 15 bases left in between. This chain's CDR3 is CASSLVTRDTDYGYTF. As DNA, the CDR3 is TGTGCCAGCAGCTTAGTGACGCGGGACACGGACTATGGCTACACCTTC.

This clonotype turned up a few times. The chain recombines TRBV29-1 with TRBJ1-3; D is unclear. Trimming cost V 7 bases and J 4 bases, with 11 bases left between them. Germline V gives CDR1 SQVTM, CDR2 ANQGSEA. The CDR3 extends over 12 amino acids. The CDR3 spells CSAWIAGNTIYF. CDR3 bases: TGCAGCGCTTGGATCGCCGGAAACACCATATATTTT.

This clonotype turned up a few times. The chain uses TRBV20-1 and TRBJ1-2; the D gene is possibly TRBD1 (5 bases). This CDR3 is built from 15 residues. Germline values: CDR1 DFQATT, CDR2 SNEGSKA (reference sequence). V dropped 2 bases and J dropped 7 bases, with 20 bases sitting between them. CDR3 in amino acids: CSARPSAGGKGGYTF. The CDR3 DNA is TGCAGTGCTAGACCCTCGGCCGGGGGGAAGGGTGGCTACACCTTC.

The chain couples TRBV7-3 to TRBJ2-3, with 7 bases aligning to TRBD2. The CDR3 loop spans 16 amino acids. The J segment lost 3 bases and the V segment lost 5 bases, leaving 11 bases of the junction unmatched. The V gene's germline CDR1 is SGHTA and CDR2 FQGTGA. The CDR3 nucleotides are TGTGCCAGCAGCCAAGAGGGGAGGGGTTGGACAGATACGCAGTATTTT. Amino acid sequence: CASSQEGRGWTDTQYF.

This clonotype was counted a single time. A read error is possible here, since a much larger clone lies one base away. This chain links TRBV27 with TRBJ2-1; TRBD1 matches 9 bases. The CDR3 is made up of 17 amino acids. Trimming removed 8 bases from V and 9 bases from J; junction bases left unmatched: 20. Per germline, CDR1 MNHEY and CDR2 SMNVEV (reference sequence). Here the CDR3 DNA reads TGTGCCAGCCTTGTGTTCGCGGGACAGGGTGGTTTGGGTGAGCAGTTCTTC. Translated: CASLVFAGQGGLGEQFF.

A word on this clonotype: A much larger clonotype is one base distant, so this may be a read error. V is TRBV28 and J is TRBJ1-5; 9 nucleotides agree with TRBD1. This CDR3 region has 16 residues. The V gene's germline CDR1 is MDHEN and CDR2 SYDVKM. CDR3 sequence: CASNPTRTGGNRPQHF. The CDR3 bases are TGTGCCAGCAACCCTACCCGAACAGGGGGCAATCGGCCCCAGCATTTT.

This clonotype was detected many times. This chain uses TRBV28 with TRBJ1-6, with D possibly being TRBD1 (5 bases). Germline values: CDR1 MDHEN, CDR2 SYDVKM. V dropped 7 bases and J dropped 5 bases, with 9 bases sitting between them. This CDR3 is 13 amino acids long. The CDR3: CASKQGHNSPLHF. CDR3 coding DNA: TGTGCCAGCAAGCAGGGCCATAATTCACCCCTCCACTTT.

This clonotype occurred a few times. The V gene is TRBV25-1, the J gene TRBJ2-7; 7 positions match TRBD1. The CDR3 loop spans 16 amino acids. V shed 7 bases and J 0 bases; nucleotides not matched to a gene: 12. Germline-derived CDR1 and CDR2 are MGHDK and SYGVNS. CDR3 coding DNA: TGTGCCAGCATCGGGACAGCTAGCTTAGGCTCCTACGAGCAGTACTTC. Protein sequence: CASIGTASLGSYEQYF.

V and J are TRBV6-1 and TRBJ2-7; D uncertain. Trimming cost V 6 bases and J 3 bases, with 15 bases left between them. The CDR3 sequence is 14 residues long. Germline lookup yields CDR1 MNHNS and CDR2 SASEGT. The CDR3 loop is CASRAGPSNYEQYF. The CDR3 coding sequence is TGTGCCAGCAGAGCCGGGCCAAGTAACTACGAGCAGTACTTC.

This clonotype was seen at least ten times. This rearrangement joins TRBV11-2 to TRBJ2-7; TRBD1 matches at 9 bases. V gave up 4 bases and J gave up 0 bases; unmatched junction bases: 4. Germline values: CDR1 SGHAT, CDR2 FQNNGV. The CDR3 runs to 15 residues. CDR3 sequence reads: CASSWGQGYSYEQYF. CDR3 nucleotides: TGTGCCAGCAGCTGGGGACAGGGTTACTCCTACGAGCAGTACTTC.

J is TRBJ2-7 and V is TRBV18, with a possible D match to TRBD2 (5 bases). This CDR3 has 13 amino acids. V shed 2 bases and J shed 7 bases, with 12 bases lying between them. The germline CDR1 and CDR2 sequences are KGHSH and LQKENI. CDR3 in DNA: TGTGCCAGCTCACCAGCTCGAGAGGGAGAGCAGTACTTC. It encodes CASSPAREGEQYF. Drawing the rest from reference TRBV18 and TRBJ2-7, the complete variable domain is NAGVMQNPRHLVRRRGQEARLRCSPMKGHSHVYWYRQLPEEGLKFMVYLQKENIIDESGMPKERFSAEFPKEGPSILRIQQVVRGDSAAYFCASSPAREGEQYFGPGTRLTVT.

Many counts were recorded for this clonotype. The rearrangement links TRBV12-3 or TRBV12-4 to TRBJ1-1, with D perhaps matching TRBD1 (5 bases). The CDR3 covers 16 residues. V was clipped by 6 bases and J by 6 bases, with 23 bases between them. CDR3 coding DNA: TGTGCCAGCAGGTTTGGGGCAGGTGATATTTTCGCTGAAGCTTTCTTT. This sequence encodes CASRFGAGDIFAEAFF.

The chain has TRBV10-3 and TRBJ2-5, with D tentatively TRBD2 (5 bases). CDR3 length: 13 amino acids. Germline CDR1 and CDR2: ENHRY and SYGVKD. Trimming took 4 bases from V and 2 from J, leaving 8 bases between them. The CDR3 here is CAISGGSQETQYF. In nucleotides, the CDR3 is TGTGCCATCAGTGGAGGGAGTCAAGAGACCCAGTACTTC.

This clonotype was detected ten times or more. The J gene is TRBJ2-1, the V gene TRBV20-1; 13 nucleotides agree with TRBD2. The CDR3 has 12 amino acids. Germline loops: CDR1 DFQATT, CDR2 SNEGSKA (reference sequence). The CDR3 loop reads CGGTSGNNEQFF. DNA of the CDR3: TGCGGCGGGACTAGCGGGAACAATGAGCAGTTCTTC.

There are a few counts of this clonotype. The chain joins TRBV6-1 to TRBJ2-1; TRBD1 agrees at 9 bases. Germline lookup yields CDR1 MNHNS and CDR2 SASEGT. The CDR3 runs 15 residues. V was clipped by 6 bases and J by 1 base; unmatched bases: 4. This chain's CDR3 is CASRGQGGSYNEQFF. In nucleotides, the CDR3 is TGTGCCAGCAGGGGACAGGGCGGGTCCTACAATGAGCAGTTCTTC.